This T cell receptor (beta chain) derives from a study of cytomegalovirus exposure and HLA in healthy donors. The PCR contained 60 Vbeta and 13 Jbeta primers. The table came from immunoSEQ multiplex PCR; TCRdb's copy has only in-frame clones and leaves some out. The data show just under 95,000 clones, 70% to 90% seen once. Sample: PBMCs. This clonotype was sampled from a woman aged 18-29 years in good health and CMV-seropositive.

The CDR3 sequence: CASSQEVGTVRNTEAFF. The CDR3 nucleotides are TGCGCCAGCAGCCAAGAGGTAGGGACAGTCAGGAACACTGAAGCTTTCTTT. This chain connects TRBV4-1 to TRBJ1-1; 7 bases agree with TRBD1. This CDR3 has 17 amino acids. V shed 0 bases and J 1 base; nucleotides not matched to a gene: 8. Germline lookup yields CDR1 MGHRA and CDR2 YSYEKL.